Below, 4 T cell receptor beta chains from the same sample are listed, as sequenced in a study of T cells after yellow fever vaccination. TCRdb independently ran MiXCR on the 5' RACE reads; one entry per CDR3 protein. Of 500,000 to 550,000 distinct CDR3 sequences listed, 20% to 25% were seen once; the top ten hold roughly 16%. Sequences were derived from PBMCs, sampled around 3 weeks after the first yellow fever vaccination. The receptors shown here come from a man between 18 and 29 years old who received the YFV17D yellow fever vaccine.

The chain employs TRBV28 and TRBJ1-5; D is undetermined. The ends were cut back, 5 bases at V and 3 bases at J, with 14 bases in the middle. This CDR3 comprises 15 residues. Looked up from germline, CDR1 is MDHEN and CDR2 is SYDVKM. CDR3 in amino acids: CASSTVSSYNQPQHF. CDR3 nucleotide sequence: TGTGCCAGCAGTACCGTGTCGTCCTACAATCAGCCCCAGCATTTT.

This clonotype came up many times. This rearrangement joins TRBV7-2 to TRBJ1-6; D unresolved. CDR3 size: 15 residues. V lost 5 bases to trimming and J lost 9 bases, with 17 bases between them. Germline values: CDR1 SGHTA, CDR2 FQGNSA. This CDR3 is CASSPRAGDLSPLHF. The CDR3 nucleotides read TGTGCCAGCAGCCCCCGGGCGGGAGACCTTTCACCCCTCCACTTT.

CDR3 DNA sequence: TGTGCCAGCAGGCTAACCGGGACAGATGTTGGAGCTTTCTTT. Translation gives CASRLTGTDVGAFF. The rearrangement links TRBV2 to TRBJ1-1, with TRBD1 identical over 7 bases. The germline V gene encodes CDR1 SNHLY and CDR2 FYNNEI. V lost 6 bases and J lost 10; bases outside the gene matches: 14. This CDR3 has 14 amino acids. Full variable domain (rest looked up from reference TRBV2 and TRBJ1-1): EPEVTQTPSHQVTQMGQEVILRCVPISNHLYFYWYRQILGQKVEFLVSFYNNEISEKSEIFDDQFSVERPDGSNFTLKIRSTKLEDSAMYFCASRLTGTDVGAFFGQGTRLTVV.

The rearrangement uses TRBV4-1 and TRBJ1-1; weak D call: TRBD1 (6 bases). The germline V gene has CDR1 MGHRA and CDR2 YSYEKL. Trimming stripped 5 bases from V and 5 bases from J, with 21 bases between. The length of the CDR3 is 16 residues. The CDR3 sequence is CASSLSGGPVSTEAFF. The DNA for the CDR3 is TGCGCCAGCAGCTTAAGCGGGGGGCCGGTGAGTACTGAAGCTTTCTTT.